This TCR beta chain was identified in a study of T cell repertoires in cytomegalovirus infection. About the study: Carrying CMV and the relevant HLA type showed in public TCR beta signatures. Whole-study findings and limits: Summed public TCR beta family frequency identified CMV carriers bearing the relevant HLA. The ex vivo response was dominated by HLA-C-restricted CMV-specific TCR beta clonotypes.

Comment on this clonotype: Its antigen is not known.

TCRdb ran MiXCR on the reads and lists one entry per CDR3 protein. Here the sample spans more than 400,000 distinct CDR3 sequences, 26% being singletons. The germline V gene has CDR1 LNHDA and CDR2 SQIVND (reference sequence). The CDR3 is made up of 15 amino acids. The junction had 2 bases not matched to a gene; V was cut back by 8 bases and J by 0 bases. V is TRBV19 and J is TRBJ2-1; 12 bases line up with TRBD2. The source is a human donor in good health (CMV status not recorded). Some clones in this sample may be carry-over from other donors' samples. Material for sequencing was PBMCs. CDR3 nucleotides: TGTGCCAGTGGACTAGCGGGGCCCTCCTACAATGAGCAGTTCTTC. This sequence encodes CASGLAGPSYNEQFF.